This entry lists 17 T cell receptor beta chains sequenced from one sample in a study of PD-L1 blockade in urothelial cancer. Time point here: peripheral blood 6 weeks after treatment start. Sequenced by immunoSEQ multiplex PCR; TCRdb stores in-frame clones only, minus some. The data hold about 25,000 clones, with approximately 86% observed a single time. The source material was PBMCs, sampled around atezolizumab (anti-PD-L1) treatment. The source of these receptors is a man between 65 and 85 years old with urothelial cancer.

This chain connects TRBV5-4 to TRBJ2-3; D call uncertain. This CDR3 region has 16 residues. V lost 3 bases and J 1 base, leaving 15 bases between the germline ends. Germline loops: CDR1 SGHNT, CDR2 YYREEE (reference sequence). DNA for the CDR3: TGTGCCAGCAGCTCACGACAAGCCACCGGCACAGATACGCAGTATTTT. It encodes CASSSRQATGTDTQYF.

The rearrangement links TRBV13 to TRBJ2-1, with 11 bases matching TRBD2. Trimming cost V 5 bases and J 7 bases; bases outside gene matches: 13. The CDR3 length is 17 residues. Germline V CDR1 and CDR2: PRHDT, FYEKMQ (reference sequence). CDR3 sequence reads: CASSPQGTSGTRNEQFF. CDR3 DNA sequence: TGTGCCAGCAGCCCACAAGGGACTAGCGGTACTAGGAATGAGCAGTTCTTC.

The V gene is TRBV7-2, the J gene TRBJ1-2, with TRBD1 matching 9 bases. CDR1 is SGHTA, CDR2 FQGNSA, per germline. This CDR3 has 15 amino acids. Trimming removed 4 bases from V and 0 bases from J; junction bases left unmatched: 3. This CDR3 reads CASSYRGQTNYGYTF. The CDR3 nucleotides read TGTGCCAGCAGCTACAGGGGGCAAACTAACTATGGCTACACCTTC.

The chain links TRBV6-5 to TRBJ2-2, with unresolved D. Germline assignment: CDR1 MNHEY and CDR2 SVGAGI. Trimming pared 2 bases from V and 6 bases from J, leaving 7 bases between. There are 13 residues in the CDR3. Here the CDR3 reads CASSYAQSGELFF. CDR3 DNA: TGTGCCAGCAGTTACGCTCAGTCCGGGGAGCTGTTTTTT.

The chain recombines TRBV2 with TRBJ2-7; possibly TRBD2 for D (5 bases). Germline V gene lookup returns CDR1 SNHLY and CDR2 FYNNEI. Deletions cut 2 bases from V and 4 bases from J, with 12 bases between. This CDR3 is built from 14 residues. The CDR3 DNA reads TGTGCCAGCAGTGAACTTCGGACTTTATACGAGCAGTACTTC. Translated: CASSELRTLYEQYF.

The J gene is TRBJ2-5, the V gene TRBV7-9, with D unresolved. V lost 5 bases, J lost 2 bases, and 3 bases lay in between. There are 11 residues in the CDR3. Germline CDR1 and CDR2: SEHNR and FQNEAQ (reference sequence). The chain's CDR3 is CASSPQETQYF. The CDR3 DNA follows: TGTGCCAGCAGCCCGCAAGAGACCCAGTACTTC.

The chain links TRBV28 to TRBJ2-7; 8 bases align to TRBD2. Germline trimming cut 6 bases from V and 4 bases from J; bases unmatched to any gene: 8. Germline assignment: CDR1 MDHEN and CDR2 SYDVKM. This CDR3 spans 14 amino acids. Here the CDR3 DNA reads TGTGCCAGCAGCGGACTAGCAGCCCTGTACGAGCAGTACTTC. This sequence encodes CASSGLAALYEQYF.

The gene calls are TRBV19 and TRBJ2-1, with 7 bases matching TRBD2. This CDR3 region has 13 residues. Losses at the gene ends were 8 bases for V and 4 bases for J; bases not matched to a gene: 5. Germline V gives CDR1 LNHDA, CDR2 SQIVND (reference sequence). The CDR3 DNA reads TGTGCCAGTGGAAGTAGCGGGTACAATGAGCAGTTCTTC. The encoded protein is CASGSSGYNEQFF.

The genes are TRBV5-1 and TRBJ2-2; 10 bases match TRBD2. Unmatched junction bases numbered 9, after V lost 4 bases and J lost 6 bases. Germline V lookup: CDR1 SGHRS, CDR2 YFSETQ. The CDR3 spans 16 residues. The CDR3 sequence is CASSASSGSTAGELFF. CDR3 DNA sequence: TGCGCCAGCAGCGCCTCTAGCGGGAGTACGGCCGGGGAGCTGTTTTTT. Combining the CDR3 with reference TRBV5-1 and TRBJ2-2 gives the whole variable domain KAGVTQTPRYLIKTRGQQVTLSCSPISGHRSVSWYQQTPGQGLQFLFEYFSETQRNKGNFPGRFSGRQFSNSRSEMNVSTLELGDSALYLCASSASSGSTAGELFFGEGSRLTVL.

This chain connects TRBV4-3 to TRBJ2-1; TRBD1 might be the D (5 bases). The CDR3 has 15 residues. Germline V CDR1 and CDR2: LGHNA, YSLEER. V lost 0 bases and J 3 bases, leaving 9 bases between the germline ends. The CDR3 loop reads CASSQDLGLYNEQFF. In DNA, the CDR3 is TGCGCCAGCAGCCAAGATTTGGGGCTCTACAATGAGCAGTTCTTC.

The chain carries TRBV4-3 and TRBJ2-2; TRBD2 agrees at 16 bases. V trimming: 5 bases; J trimming: 3 bases; junction bases outside the gene matches: 9. The CDR3 loop spans 19 amino acids. The germline CDR1 and CDR2 sequences are LGHNA and YSLEER. Here the CDR3 DNA reads TGCGCCAGCAGCTTCTCGGGACTAGCGGGAGGGATAGACACCGGGGAGCTGTTTTTT. As protein: CASSFSGLAGGIDTGELFF.

The sample holds one count of this clone. The rearrangement joins TRBV9 to TRBJ2-2; 10 nucleotides agree with TRBD1. Per the germline V gene, CDR1 is SGDLS and CDR2 is YYNGEE. V gave up 4 bases and J gave up 4 bases; unmatched junction bases: 4. The CDR3 runs 15 residues. CDR3 bases: TGTGCCAGCAGCCCTTGGACAGGGGGCACCGGGGAGCTGTTTTTT. Translating it yields CASSPWTGGTGELFF.

The V call is TRBV6-1, the J call TRBJ1-2, with 8 positions matching TRBD1. V trimming: 1 base; J trimming: 3 bases; junction bases outside the gene matches: 4. This CDR3 comprises 15 residues. Germline V lookup: CDR1 MNHNS, CDR2 SASEGT. DNA of the CDR3: TGTGCCAGCAGTGAAGGACAGGGGACGTACTATGGCTACACCTTC. Translation gives CASSEGQGTYYGYTF.

The chain joins TRBV25-1 to TRBJ2-1; 7 bases fit TRBD1. The CDR3 runs 14 residues. V was pared by 1 base and J by 6 bases, with 3 bases of the junction left unmatched. The germline V gene has CDR1 MGHDK and CDR2 SYGVNS. The CDR3 region has the DNA TGTGCCAGCAGTGAATGGGCAGGGGGCAATGAGCAGTTCTTC. Translated, it gives CASSEWAGGNEQFF.

The V gene is TRBV7-2, the J gene TRBJ1-5; maybe TRBD1 (5 bases). Between the trimmed V and J ends, which lost 4 bases and 6 bases, there was a span of 13 bases. The CDR3 is 14 amino acids. Germline CDR1 is SGHTA and CDR2 is FQGNSA. Here the CDR3 DNA reads TGTGCCAGCAGCTCTACAGGTGGTGGTCAGCCCCAGCATTTT. As protein: CASSSTGGGQPQHF.

V gene TRBV14 combines with J gene TRBJ1-4; TRBD1 aligns across 10 bases. The V gene's germline CDR1 is SGHDN and CDR2 FVKESK. The junction had 9 bases not matched to a gene; V was cut back by 4 bases and J by 7 bases. The CDR3 is made up of 16 amino acids. The CDR3 region is CASSPPSRTGGEKLFF. CDR3 bases: TGTGCCAGCAGCCCTCCCAGTCGGACAGGGGGTGAAAAACTGTTTTTT. Using reference TRBV14 and TRBJ1-4 for the parts outside the CDR3, the full variable domain is EAGVTQFPSHSVIEKGQTVTLRCDPISGHDNLYWYRRVMGKEIKFLLHFVKESKQDESGMPNNRFLAERTGGTYSTLKVQPAELEDSGVYFCASSPPSRTGGEKLFFGSGTQLSVL.

This chain links TRBV6-6 with TRBJ2-3; 7 bases fit TRBD1. The CDR3 loop spans 15 amino acids. Germline CDR1 and CDR2: MNHNY and SVGAGI (reference sequence). The J segment lost 2 bases and the V segment lost 6 bases, leaving 8 bases of the junction unmatched. The CDR3 protein is CASRLRQGVTDTQYF. The CDR3 coding sequence is TGTGCCAGCAGACTAAGACAGGGAGTCACAGATACGCAGTATTTT.